This TCR beta chain was recovered during a study of OX40 agonist ivuxolimab in advanced cancers. Study-wide context: Participants averaged around 60 years of age (range about 23 to 80) and were roughly 83% male.

Concerning this clone: The antigen is unknown.

The protocol was immunoSEQ multiplex PCR, while the TCRdb copy is restricted to in-frame clones and leaves out a portion. The table lists fewer than 70,000 clones, around 77% of them singletons. The CDR3 runs to 14 residues. V shed 4 bases and J 2 bases; nucleotides not matched to a gene: 5. From germline, CDR1 is SGHRS and CDR2 YFSETQ. Broader study findings: Clonal expansion was seen in CD4+ and CD8+ blood T cells by week 6 at 0.1 to 3.0 mg/kg.

The sequence was collected from an adult with an advanced solid tumor such as melanoma, head and neck, liver or kidney cancer. Material: CD4+ or CD8+ T cells sorted from blood, obtained in a trial of the OX40 agonist ivuxolimab. This chain links TRBV5-1 with TRBJ1-2, with 7 bases lining up with TRBD1. CDR3 residues: CASSEGARNYGYTF. DNA for the CDR3: TGCGCCAGCAGCGAGGGGGCGCGAAACTATGGCTACACCTTC. The whole variable domain, filled in from reference TRBV5-1 and TRBJ1-2, reads KAGVTQTPRYLIKTRGQQVTLSCSPISGHRSVSWYQQTPGQGLQFLFEYFSETQRNKGNFPGRFSGRQFSNSRSEMNVSTLELGDSALYLCASSEGARNYGYTFGSGTRLTVV.